The 10 T cell receptor beta chains listed next were all sequenced from one sample in a study of post-analysis software for immune sequencing data. Findings and limits, study-wide: The study found TRBV5-6, TRBV5-1 and TRBV20-1 among 5 or 6 TRBV segments more frequent in patients than controls.

Their antigens are not known. Built from TCR beta cDNA, the libraries had unique molecular identifiers in them. TCRdb redid the calling of the PCR reads with MiXCR, one entry per CDR3 protein. This repertoire shows approximately 770,000 distinct CDR3 sequences, under 60% found once; its top ten account for roughly 4.9%. Input material: blood. The receptors were gathered from a girl under 18 with multiple sclerosis.

In this sample, this clonotype turned up a few times. The chain is built from TRBV7-2 and TRBJ2-3, with 12 bases matching TRBD2. This CDR3 has 17 residues. Germline CDR1 and CDR2: SGHTA and FQGNSA. The V and J ends lost 5 bases and 6 bases, in that order; junction bases with no gene match: 12. The CDR3 DNA is TGTGCCAGCAGCCGCCGAGGACTAGCGGGGAAGTGGGATACGCAGTATTTT. It specifies CASSRRGLAGKWDTQYF.

This clonotype turned up a few times. V is TRBV6-1 and J is TRBJ2-3; D not certain. The CDR3 is 15 residues long. The V and J ends lost 6 bases and 5 bases respectively, with 18 bases between them. Germline V gene sequence: CDR1 MNHNS, CDR2 SASEGT. CDR3 sequence (DNA): TGTGCCAGCAGCCTAATGAGGTCATCTTTAGATACGCAGTATTTT. Residues: CASSLMRSSLDTQYF.

The V call is TRBV5-5, the J call TRBJ2-2; TRBD2 might be the D (6 bases). The CDR3 extends over 15 amino acids. CDR1 and CDR2 from the germline V gene are SGHKS and YYEKEE (reference sequence). The germline V and J ends were trimmed by 3 bases and 6 bases, with 15 bases remaining between them. Here the CDR3 DNA reads TGTGCCAGCAGCTACCGGGACGGGGAGGCCGGGGAGCTGTTTTTT. Translation: CASSYRDGEAGELFF.

This clonotype was detected a few times. The rearrangement joins TRBV6-1 to TRBJ1-4, with D possibly TRBD1 on 5 matching bases. Germline V gives CDR1 MNHNS, CDR2 SASEGT. V was pared by 2 bases and J by 0 bases, with 7 bases between. CDR3 length: 15 residues. Here the CDR3 reads CASSETGATNEKLFF. The DNA for the CDR3 is TGTGCCAGCAGTGAAACAGGTGCAACTAATGAAAAACTGTTTTTT.

The V and J genes are TRBV18 and TRBJ2-4; perhaps TRBD1 as D (5 bases). The CDR3 extends over 16 amino acids. The ends were cut back, 2 bases at V and 1 base at J, with 12 bases in the middle. The germline gives CDR1 KGHSH, CDR2 LQKENI. CDR3 residues: CASSPIGAQAKNIQYF. CDR3 coding DNA: TGTGCCAGCTCACCAATAGGGGCCCAGGCCAAAAACATTCAGTACTTC.

The chain has TRBV6-5 and TRBJ1-5, with 9 bases that match TRBD1. J gave up 0 bases and V 6 bases, and 3 bases lay outside the gene matches. The CDR3 has 15 residues. Germline lookup yields CDR1 MNHEY and CDR2 SVGAGI. In nucleotides, the CDR3 is TGTGCCAGCAGGGGACAGGGTCCTAGCAATCAGCCCCAGCATTTT. It translates to CASRGQGPSNQPQHF.

This chain joins TRBV2 and TRBJ2-1; 11 bases line up with TRBD2. The V gene's germline CDR1 is SNHLY and CDR2 FYNNEI. The CDR3 length is 16 residues. After removal of 3 bases from V and 4 bases from J, the junction contained 5 bases not matched to a gene. This chain's CDR3 is CASSDGTSGLYNEQFF. Written as DNA, the CDR3 is TGTGCCAGCAGTGACGGGACTAGCGGATTATACAATGAGCAGTTCTTC. The full variable domain, its missing parts supplied by reference TRBV2 and TRBJ2-1, is EPEVTQTPSHQVTQMGQEVILRCVPISNHLYFYWYRQILGQKVEFLVSFYNNEISEKSEIFDDQFSVERPDGSNFTLKIRSTKLEDSAMYFCASSDGTSGLYNEQFFGPGTRLTVL.

The V and J genes are TRBV28 and TRBJ2-3, with D possibly being TRBD2 (5 bases). The CDR3 is 14 amino acids. The V end lost 4 bases, the J end lost 3 bases, and 11 bases lay between the germline ends. Looked up from germline, CDR1 is MDHEN and CDR2 is SYDVKM. The CDR3 sequence: CASSSRRGTDTQYF. The CDR3 nucleotides read TGTGCCAGCAGTTCCCGGAGAGGGACAGATACGCAGTATTTT.

The chain recombines TRBV20-1 with TRBJ1-2; 7 nucleotides match TRBD1. Trimming took 0 bases from V and 5 from J; bases not matched to a gene: 6. CDR3 length equals 14 residues. From germline, CDR1 is DFQATT and CDR2 SNEGSKA (reference sequence). The CDR3 loop is CSARDRQGGYGYTF. The CDR3 coding sequence is TGCAGTGCTAGAGATCGCCAGGGGGGTTATGGCTACACCTTC.

The chain recombines TRBV18 with TRBJ2-1; D perhaps matches TRBD1 (5 bases). The CDR3 sequence is 15 residues long. Germline CDR1 and CDR2: KGHSH and LQKENI. The V gene lost 6 bases and the J gene lost 3 bases, with 15 bases spanning the gap. The CDR3 DNA sequence: TGTGCCAGCTCGGAACAGGAAGCCTACTACAATGAGCAGTTCTTC. It translates to CASSEQEAYYNEQFF.